Presented here are 19 T cell receptor beta chains from one specimen sequenced in a study of blood T cell repertoires in COVID-19. Measured with immunoSEQ multiplex PCR; TCRdb has only the in-frame clones, and not every one. The sample lists 250,000 to 350,000 clones, roughly nine tenths occurring once. Sequences were obtained from peripheral blood. The receptors were gathered from a woman in her 30s with COVID-19, enrolled during active disease.

J is TRBJ1-3 and V is TRBV7-4; 7 bases map to TRBD1. V dropped 3 bases and J dropped 4; count of bases not matched to a gene: 9. CDR1 is SGHVT, CDR2 SQSDAQ, per germline. The CDR3 length is 16 residues. CDR3 in amino acids: CASSLRTGPRGNTIYF. CDR3 DNA: TGTGCCAGCAGCTTGCGGACAGGCCCGAGGGGAAACACCATATATTTT. Using reference TRBV7-4 and TRBJ1-3 for the parts outside the CDR3, the full variable domain is GAGVSQSPRYKVAKRGRDVALRCDSISGHVTLYWYRQTLGQGSEVLTYSQSDAQRDKSGRPSGRFSAERPERSVSTLKIQRTEQGDSAVYLCASSLRTGPRGNTIYFGEGSWLTVV.

This clone was seen only once. The V gene is TRBV5-4, the J gene TRBJ1-1, with 7 bases aligning to TRBD1. CDR3 length: 12 amino acids. Germline V CDR1 and CDR2: SGHNT, YYREEE (reference sequence). Unmatched junction bases numbered 5, after V lost 4 bases and J lost 8 bases. Here the CDR3 reads CASSIWTGEAFF. The CDR3 nucleotides are TGTGCCAGCAGCATCTGGACAGGCGAAGCTTTCTTT.

This chain joins TRBV15 and TRBJ2-1, with TRBD1 matching over 11 bases. The CDR3 is made up of 15 amino acids. Per germline, CDR1 LNHNV and CDR2 YYDKDF (reference sequence). V dropped 5 bases and J dropped 5; count of bases not matched to a gene: 5. The CDR3 region is CATSVGQGDNNEQFF. CDR3 sequence (DNA): TGTGCCACCAGCGTGGGACAGGGGGATAACAATGAGCAGTTCTTC.

The chain employs TRBV7-9 and TRBJ2-1, with 9 bases aligning to TRBD2. With V trimmed by 1 base and J by 6 bases, 10 bases remained unmatched. This CDR3 has 17 amino acids. Germline CDR1 SEHNR, CDR2 FQNEAQ (reference sequence). The CDR3 nucleotides read TGTGCCAGCAGCTTAGTGGTGGCTAGCGGGAATCCCAATGAGCAGTTCTTC. It is translated as CASSLVVASGNPNEQFF.

This clone was recorded once. As DNA, the CDR3 is TGCAGCGTTGGGGTGACAGGGGCGAACACTGAAGCTTTCTTT. Translation gives CSVGVTGANTEAFF. The chain carries TRBV29-1 and TRBJ1-1, with 8 positions matching TRBD1. Per germline, CDR1 SQVTM and CDR2 ANQGSEA. J was trimmed by 1 base and V by 4 bases; bases with no gene match: 5. The CDR3 is made up of 14 amino acids.

V gene TRBV7-9 combines with J gene TRBJ2-2, with D possibly being TRBD2 (6 bases). This CDR3 spans 14 amino acids. CDR1 SEHNR and CDR2 FQNEAQ come from the germline V gene (reference sequence). Between the trimmed V and J ends, which lost 7 bases and 6 bases, there was a span of 15 bases. The CDR3: CASILPGAAGELFF. The CDR3 nucleotides are TGTGCCAGCATCCTACCGGGAGCCGCCGGGGAGCTGTTTTTT.

This clone appeared once. The V and J genes are TRBV5-1 and TRBJ1-2; possibly TRBD1 for D (5 bases). The CDR3 contains 16 residues. CDR1 is SGHRS and CDR2 is YFSETQ in the germline V gene. V was shortened by 3 bases and J by 8 bases, with 23 bases between the two germline ends. For the CDR3, the DNA is TGCGCCAGCAGCTCCAATTCCGACAGCGGGGTAAAGGGCTACACCTTC. Translated, it gives CASSSNSDSGVKGYTF.

The chain couples TRBV7-9 to TRBJ1-2; tentatively, D is TRBD1 (6 bases). The CDR3 has 13 residues. V was shortened by 3 bases and J by 6 bases, with 11 bases between the two germline ends. Germline V gene lookup returns CDR1 SEHNR and CDR2 FQNEAQ (reference sequence). CDR3 coding DNA: TGTGCCAGCAGCTTGAGACAGGAAGATGGCTACACCTTC. Translation gives CASSLRQEDGYTF. The whole variable domain, filled in from reference TRBV7-9 and TRBJ1-2, reads DTGVSQNPRHKITKRGQNVTFRCDPISEHNRLYWYRQTLGQGPEFLTYFQNEAQLEKSRLLSDRFSAERPKGSFSTLEIQRTEQGDSAMYLCASSLRQEDGYTFGSGTRLTVV.

V usage is TRBV3-1 (or the pseudogene TRBV3-2) and J usage is TRBJ1-2; tentative D call: TRBD1 (5 bases). Looked up from germline, CDR1 is LGHDT and CDR2 is YNNKEL (reference sequence). Trimming removed 1 base at V and 3 bases at J, with 9 bases between. The CDR3 contains 14 residues. The CDR3 reads CASSQVGGYYGYTF. The DNA of the CDR3 is TGTGCCAGCAGCCAAGTCGGGGGGTACTATGGCTACACCTTC.

The chain has TRBV5-4 and TRBJ2-1, with D maybe TRBD1 (5 bases). Germline CDR1 SGHNT, CDR2 YYREEE (reference sequence). Trimming removed 0 bases from V and 6 bases from J, with 7 bases in between. This CDR3 contains 13 residues. In DNA, the CDR3 is TGTGCCAGCAGCTTGGACAGGTCCAATGAGCAGTTCTTC. Encoded protein: CASSLDRSNEQFF. Supplemented by reference TRBV5-4 and TRBJ2-1, the full variable domain reads ETGVTQSPTHLIKTRGQQVTLRCSSQSGHNTVSWYQQALGQGPQFIFQYYREEENGRGNFPPRFSGLQFPNYSSELNVNALELDDSALYLCASSLDRSNEQFFGPGTRLTVL.

The rearrangement links TRBV7-2 to TRBJ2-4, with 8 bases lining up with TRBD2. CDR3 length: 14 amino acids. The V and J ends lost 4 bases and 3 bases, in that order; junction bases with no gene match: 2. The germline CDR1 and CDR2 sequences are SGHTA and FQGNSA. The CDR3 nucleotides are TGTGCCAGCAGCTCGGGACTAGTCAAAAACATTCAGTACTTC. Amino acids: CASSSGLVKNIQYF.

The rearrangement joins TRBV3-1 (or the pseudogene TRBV3-2) to TRBJ1-4; 7 nucleotides align to TRBD1. The J segment lost 7 bases and the V segment lost 0 bases, leaving 8 bases of the junction unmatched. The CDR3 contains 16 residues. CDR1 and CDR2 from the germline V gene are LGHDT and YNNKEL (reference sequence). CDR3 sequence reads: CASSQEWTGKGEKLFF. CDR3 in DNA: TGTGCCAGCAGCCAAGAGTGGACAGGAAAAGGTGAAAAACTGTTTTTT.

The genes are TRBV24-1 and TRBJ2-1; 12 bases fit TRBD2. Germline V gene sequence: CDR1 KGHDR, CDR2 SFDVKD. With V trimmed by 9 bases and J by 7 bases, 3 bases remained unmatched. The CDR3 totals 13 residues. In DNA, the CDR3 is TGTGCCACCTCCCTAGCGGGAGGGAATGAGCAGTTCTTC. It translates to CATSLAGGNEQFF.

The chain combines TRBV11-2 with TRBJ2-1, with TRBD2 as a possible D gene (6 bases). The CDR3 has 13 amino acids. With 5 bases removed from V and 4 bases from J, the gap between germline ends came to 9 bases. CDR1 SGHAT and CDR2 FQNNGV come from the germline V gene. CDR3 nucleotides: TGTGCCAGCAGCCCGGAGGGTTACAATGAGCAGTTCTTC. It specifies CASSPEGYNEQFF.

The chain joins TRBV30 to TRBJ2-3; tentative D call: TRBD2 (6 bases). This CDR3 has 13 amino acids. The V gene's germline CDR1 is GTSNPN and CDR2 SVGIG (reference sequence). V shed 5 bases and J shed 3 bases, with 12 bases lying between them. As DNA, the CDR3 is TGTGCCTGGTCGGCAGGACTAACAGATACGCAGTATTTT. It yields the protein CAWSAGLTDTQYF.

The chain links TRBV11-2 to TRBJ2-2, with 11 bases matching TRBD1. The V segment lost 5 bases and the J segment 6 bases; nucleotides outside the gene matches: 2. Germline CDR1 and CDR2: SGHAT and FQNNGV. The CDR3 extends over 14 amino acids. CDR3 protein: CASSRGQGAGELFF. As DNA, the CDR3 is TGTGCCAGCAGCCGGGGACAGGGGGCCGGGGAGCTGTTTTTT.

A few counts support this clone. The chain carries TRBV28 and TRBJ1-5; TRBD1 aligns across 10 bases. Germline-derived CDR1 and CDR2 are MDHEN and SYDVKM. The junction had 10 bases not matched to a gene; V was cut back by 6 bases and J by 2 bases. This CDR3 is built from 17 residues. CDR3 DNA: TGTGCCAGCAGCTGGGACAGGGGCGAAAAACGCAATCAGCCCCAGCATTTT. This encodes CASSWDRGEKRNQPQHF.

The chain has TRBV5-5 and TRBJ2-5, with 7 nucleotides matching TRBD1. The V and J ends lost 4 bases and 0 bases, in that order; junction bases with no gene match: 6. This CDR3 has 15 amino acids. Germline lookup yields CDR1 SGHKS and CDR2 YYEKEE (reference sequence). The CDR3 sequence is CASSPGTVYQETQYF. CDR3 DNA sequence: TGTGCCAGCAGCCCCGGGACAGTGTACCAAGAGACCCAGTACTTC.

The chain uses TRBV5-1 and TRBJ2-1; 12 bases line up with TRBD2. J was trimmed by 6 bases and V by 4 bases; bases with no gene match: 11. The CDR3 contains 17 residues. The germline V gene has CDR1 SGHRS and CDR2 YFSETQ. The CDR3 sequence is CASSLPTSGRTGNEQFF. The CDR3 bases are TGCGCCAGCAGCCTCCCGACTAGCGGGAGAACGGGCAATGAGCAGTTCTTC.